A single sample is the source of the 31 T cell receptor beta chains below, sequenced in a study of monozygotic twins with inflammatory bowel disease. After re-calling the 5' RACE reads, TCRdb lists one entry per CDR3 protein, DNA absent. Its table lists approximately 340,000 distinct CDR3 sequences. The sample comprised blood. The receptor set was obtained from a human donor with ulcerative colitis or Crohn's disease, or a healthy co-twin of an affected twin (not recorded which).

This sequence joins TRBV2 and TRBJ2-1; the TCRdb D gene call, TRBD2, has no DNA to confirm it. This CDR3 is 13 amino acids long. Germline V gene sequence: CDR1 SNHLY, CDR2 FYNNEI. The CDR3 here is CASKGLAPNEQFF.

The chain joins TRBV7-2 to TRBJ2-7; the TCRdb D gene call, TRBD1, has no DNA to confirm it. There are 15 residues in the CDR3. Germline lookup yields CDR1 SGHTA and CDR2 FQGNSA. CDR3 loop: CASSWGPGTGYEQYF.

The CDR3 here is CASGSGVSYNEQFF. The chain employs TRBV3-1 and TRBJ2-1; TCRdb's D gene call, TRBD2, goes unchecked for lack of DNA. CDR1 is LGHDT and CDR2 is YNNKEL in the germline V gene (reference sequence). CDR3 length: 14 residues.

J is TRBJ2-7 and V is TRBV20-1. CDR3 length: 12 amino acids. CDR1 is DFQATT and CDR2 is SNEGSKA in the germline V gene (reference sequence). The CDR3: CSAGPDLSEQYF.

The chain has TRBV28 and TRBJ2-7; TCRdb's D call, TRBD2, is unchecked because there is no DNA. Per germline, CDR1 MDHEN and CDR2 SYDVKM. There are 16 residues in the CDR3. This CDR3 is CASRRLTSGDYYEQYF.

The chain is built from TRBV5-1 and TRBJ2-3; TCRdb's D gene call, TRBD2, goes unchecked for lack of DNA. Looked up from germline, CDR1 is SGHRS and CDR2 is YFSETQ. This CDR3 has 15 residues. CDR3 protein: CASSWGLEDTDTQYF.

The rearrangement links TRBV20-1 to TRBJ2-3; without DNA, the TCRdb call of TRBD1 cannot be checked. In germline, CDR1 is DFQATT, CDR2 SNEGSKA (reference sequence). The CDR3 loop spans 15 amino acids. This chain's CDR3 is CSARDPTGVADTQYF.

J is TRBJ2-1 and V is TRBV4-1; TCRdb names TRBD1, which stays unverified in the absence of DNA. The CDR3 consists of 16 residues. Looked up from germline, CDR1 is MGHRA and CDR2 is YSYEKL. CDR3 protein: CASSQDEKGRGYEQFF.

The J gene is TRBJ2-1, the V gene TRBV19; TCRdb lists TRBD2, though no DNA is available to test this call. The length of the CDR3 is 13 residues. Germline CDR1 and CDR2: LNHDA and SQIVND (reference sequence). CDR3 residues: CASSITSIDEQFF.

The J gene is TRBJ2-2, the V gene TRBV5-4; the D call of TRBD1 rests on TCRdb alone, since no DNA is present to check it. This CDR3 comprises 16 residues. Germline CDR1 is SGHNT and CDR2 is YYREEE (reference sequence). Here the CDR3 reads CASSTPGTGDPGELFF.

The chain carries TRBV5-1 and TRBJ2-7; as DNA is missing, the TRBD1 call by TCRdb cannot be tested. Germline CDR1 SGHRS, CDR2 YFSETQ. This CDR3 is 15 amino acids long. The CDR3 loop is CASSISGGASYEQYF.

The rearrangement links TRBV11-2 to TRBJ2-1. From germline, CDR1 is SGHAT and CDR2 FQNNGV. The CDR3 is 17 amino acids. CDR3: CASSAGRLREDHNEQFF.

The chain uses TRBV14 and TRBJ1-2. Germline V lookup: CDR1 SGHDN, CDR2 FVKESK. The CDR3 loop spans 14 amino acids. Here the CDR3 reads CASSQRLSEKGYTF.

The rearrangement joins TRBV10-3 to TRBJ2-2; as DNA is missing, the TRBD1 call by TCRdb cannot be tested. The CDR3 is 15 residues long. In germline, CDR1 is ENHRY, CDR2 SYGVKD. This chain's CDR3 is CAISPGTGGSGELFF.

V usage is TRBV15 and J usage is TRBJ2-1; TCRdb's D call of TRBD1 is untestable without DNA. The CDR3 consists of 16 residues. Germline CDR1 reads LNHNV; CDR2 reads YYDKDF (reference sequence). The CDR3 spells CATSRESFGGLNEQFF.

The genes are TRBV7-8 and TRBJ1-2; TCRdb's D call, TRBD1, is unchecked because there is no DNA. Germline values: CDR1 SGHVS, CDR2 FQNEAQ. This CDR3 region has 16 residues. The CDR3 region is CASSRQLTSLTDGYTF.

The chain has TRBV7-6 and TRBJ2-2. The CDR3 runs to 13 residues. The V gene's germline CDR1 is SGHVS and CDR2 FNYEAQ. The CDR3 is CASSPEDTGELFF.

The rearrangement uses TRBV12-3 or TRBV12-4 and TRBJ1-3. There are 13 residues in the CDR3. Here the CDR3 reads CASTSAQGNTIYF.

The CDR3 protein is CASSLRGNYGYTF. This chain joins TRBV5-6 and TRBJ1-2; the TCRdb call, TRBD1, lacks DNA for checking. The CDR3 has 13 residues. Germline assignment: CDR1 SGHDT and CDR2 YYEEEE.

The J gene is TRBJ2-7, the V gene TRBV5-5; TCRdb picks TRBD1, but there is no DNA to check that call. The V gene's germline CDR1 is SGHKS and CDR2 YYEKEE (reference sequence). The CDR3 is 16 residues long. CDR3 protein: CASSIPGGSLSYEQYF.

This sequence joins TRBV28 and TRBJ1-2; the TCRdb D gene call, TRBD1, has no DNA to confirm it. This CDR3 has 15 residues. Germline V gene lookup returns CDR1 MDHEN and CDR2 SYDVKM. CDR3: CASSLGGAGNYGYTF.

The chain uses TRBV20-1 and TRBJ2-2; the TRBD1 assignment by TCRdb is unverifiable without DNA. This CDR3 spans 14 amino acids. Germline CDR1 is DFQATT and CDR2 is SNEGSKA (reference sequence). This CDR3 is CSASPGIRTGELFF.

The chain joins TRBV7-2 to TRBJ2-7; TCRdb's D call, TRBD1, is unchecked because there is no DNA. The CDR3 has 15 amino acids. Germline V CDR1 and CDR2: SGHTA, FQGNSA. CDR3 protein: CASSFNRGRAYEQYF.

The CDR3 spells CSARGTAPQAFF. The chain has TRBV20-1 and TRBJ1-1; the D gene TCRdb calls, TRBD1, cannot be checked with no DNA. CDR1 is DFQATT and CDR2 is SNEGSKA in the germline V gene (reference sequence). The CDR3 has 12 amino acids.

The chain recombines TRBV6-2 or TRBV6-3 with TRBJ1-5; TCRdb proposes TRBD1, but this gene call is untestable without DNA. This CDR3 comprises 19 residues. CDR1 MNHEY and CDR2 SVGEGT come from the germline V gene. The CDR3: CASSTPGRQVSRSNQPQHF.

The chain combines TRBV6-2 or TRBV6-3 with TRBJ2-7; there is no DNA to check the TCRdb D call of TRBD1. Germline values: CDR1 MNHEY, CDR2 SVGEGT. This CDR3 has 16 amino acids. The CDR3 loop is CASSRRGTGGRYEQYF.

V and J are TRBV30 and TRBJ2-7; TCRdb picks TRBD1, but there is no DNA to check that call. The CDR3 has 13 amino acids. Germline lookup yields CDR1 GTSNPN and CDR2 SVGIG (reference sequence). CDR3 residues: CAWSVLGPGEQYF.

The chain carries TRBV7-9 and TRBJ2-7. Germline V gene lookup returns CDR1 SEHNR and CDR2 FQNEAQ (reference sequence). The length of the CDR3 is 13 residues. This CDR3 reads CASRVVGAYEQYF.

The chain combines TRBV6-6 with TRBJ1-2; TCRdb's D gene call, TRBD1, goes unchecked for lack of DNA. The length of the CDR3 is 14 residues. Germline-derived CDR1 and CDR2 are MNHNY and SVGAGI (reference sequence). The CDR3 is CASRDGQRDYGYTF.

The V call is TRBV29-1, the J call TRBJ2-3. The germline gives CDR1 SQVTM, CDR2 ANQGSEA. The CDR3 loop spans 15 amino acids. The CDR3 spells CSVESFHKGTDTQYF.

The rearrangement links TRBV7-2 to TRBJ2-7; absent DNA, TCRdb's TRBD1 call cannot be checked. The CDR3 totals 13 residues. The germline V gene encodes CDR1 SGHTA and CDR2 FQGNSA. This chain's CDR3 is CASSLGRDNEQYF.